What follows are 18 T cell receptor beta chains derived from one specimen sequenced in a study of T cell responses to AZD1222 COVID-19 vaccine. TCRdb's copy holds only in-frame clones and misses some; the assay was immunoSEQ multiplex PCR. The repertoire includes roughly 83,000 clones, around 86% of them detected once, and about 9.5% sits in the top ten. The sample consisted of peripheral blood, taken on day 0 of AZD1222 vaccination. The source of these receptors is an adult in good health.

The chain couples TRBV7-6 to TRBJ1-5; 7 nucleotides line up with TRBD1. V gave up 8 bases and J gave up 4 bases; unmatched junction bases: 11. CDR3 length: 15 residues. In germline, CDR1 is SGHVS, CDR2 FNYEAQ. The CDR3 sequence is CASAGGEGRNQPQHF. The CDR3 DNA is TGTGCCAGCGCAGGGGGGGAGGGTAGGAATCAGCCCCAGCATTTT.

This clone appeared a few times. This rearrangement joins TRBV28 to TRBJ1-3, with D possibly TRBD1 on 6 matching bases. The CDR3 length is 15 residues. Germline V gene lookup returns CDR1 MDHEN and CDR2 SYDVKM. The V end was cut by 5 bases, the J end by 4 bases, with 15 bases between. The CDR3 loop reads CASSLPQGLGNTIYF. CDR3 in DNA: TGTGCCAGCAGTCTCCCCCAGGGGCTGGGAAACACCATATATTTT.

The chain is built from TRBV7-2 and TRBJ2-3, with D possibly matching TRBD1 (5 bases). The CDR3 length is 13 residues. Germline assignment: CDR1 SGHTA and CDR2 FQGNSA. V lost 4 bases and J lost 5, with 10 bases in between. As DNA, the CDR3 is TGTGCCAGCAGCTCTATGCAGGGAGATACGCAGTATTTT. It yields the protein CASSSMQGDTQYF.

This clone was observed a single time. The CDR3 region is CASSLAYEKLFF. The CDR3 DNA reads as TGTGCCAGCAGCTTAGCTTATGAAAAACTGTTTTTT. The chain links TRBV7-9 to TRBJ1-4; D unclear. With 0 bases removed from V and 6 bases from J, the gap between germline ends came to 2 bases. The CDR3 length is 12 residues. Looked up from germline, CDR1 is SEHNR and CDR2 is FQNEAQ (reference sequence).

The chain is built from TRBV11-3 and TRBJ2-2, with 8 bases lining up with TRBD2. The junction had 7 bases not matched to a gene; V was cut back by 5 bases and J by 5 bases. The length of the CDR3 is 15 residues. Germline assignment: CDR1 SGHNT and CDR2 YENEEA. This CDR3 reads CASSRAGAPTGELFF. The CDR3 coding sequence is TGTGCCAGCAGCCGAGCGGGGGCTCCGACCGGGGAGCTGTTTTTT.

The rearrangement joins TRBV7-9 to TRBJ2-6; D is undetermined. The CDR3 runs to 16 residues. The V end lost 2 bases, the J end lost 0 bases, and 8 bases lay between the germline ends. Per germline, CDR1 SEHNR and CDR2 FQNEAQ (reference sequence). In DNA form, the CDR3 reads TGTGCCAGCAGCTTATCGGAGTACTCTGGGGCCAACGTCCTGACTTTC. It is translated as CASSLSEYSGANVLTF. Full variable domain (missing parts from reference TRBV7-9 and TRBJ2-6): DTGVSQNPRHKITKRGQNVTFRCDPISEHNRLYWYRQTLGQGPEFLTYFQNEAQLEKSRLLSDRFSAERPKGSFSTLEIQRTEQGDSAMYLCASSLSEYSGANVLTFGAGSRLTVL.

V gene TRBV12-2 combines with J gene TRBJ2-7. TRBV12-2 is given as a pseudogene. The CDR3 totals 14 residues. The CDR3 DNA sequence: TGTGCAAGTCGCTTAGTGCTCCTCTCCTACGAGCAGTACTTC. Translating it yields CASRLVLLSYEQYF.

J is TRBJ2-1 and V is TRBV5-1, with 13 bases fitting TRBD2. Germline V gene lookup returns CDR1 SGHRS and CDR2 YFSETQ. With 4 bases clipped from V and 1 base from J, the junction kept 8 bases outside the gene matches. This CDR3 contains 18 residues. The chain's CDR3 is CASSERRTSGSSYNEQFF. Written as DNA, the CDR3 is TGCGCCAGCAGCGAACGCCGGACTAGCGGGAGTTCCTACAATGAGCAGTTCTTC.

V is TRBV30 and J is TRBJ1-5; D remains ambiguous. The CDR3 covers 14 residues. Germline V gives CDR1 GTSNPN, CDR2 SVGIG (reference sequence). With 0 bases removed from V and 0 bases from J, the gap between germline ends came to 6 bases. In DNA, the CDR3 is TGTGCCTGGAGTGTAGGATATAGCAATCAGCCCCAGCATTTT. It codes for CAWSVGYSNQPQHF.

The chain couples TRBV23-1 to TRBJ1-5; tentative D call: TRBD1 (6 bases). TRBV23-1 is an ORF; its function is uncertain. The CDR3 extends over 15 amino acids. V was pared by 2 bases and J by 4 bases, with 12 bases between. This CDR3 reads CASSQILQGNQPQHF. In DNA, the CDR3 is TGCGCCAGCAGTCAAATCCTACAGGGAAATCAGCCCCAGCATTTT.

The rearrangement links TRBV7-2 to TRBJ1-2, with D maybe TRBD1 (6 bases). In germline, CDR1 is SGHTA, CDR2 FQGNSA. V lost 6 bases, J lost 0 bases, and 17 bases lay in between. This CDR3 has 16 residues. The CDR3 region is CASSPWPRGSNYGYTF. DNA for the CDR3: TGTGCCAGCAGTCCTTGGCCGAGGGGGTCTAACTATGGCTACACCTTC.

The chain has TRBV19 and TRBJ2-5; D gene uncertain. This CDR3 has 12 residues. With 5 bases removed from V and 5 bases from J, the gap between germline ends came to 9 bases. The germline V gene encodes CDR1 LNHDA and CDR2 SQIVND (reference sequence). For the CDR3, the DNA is TGTGCCAGTAGTCCTCTCGGGGAGACCCAGTACTTC. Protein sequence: CASSPLGETQYF.

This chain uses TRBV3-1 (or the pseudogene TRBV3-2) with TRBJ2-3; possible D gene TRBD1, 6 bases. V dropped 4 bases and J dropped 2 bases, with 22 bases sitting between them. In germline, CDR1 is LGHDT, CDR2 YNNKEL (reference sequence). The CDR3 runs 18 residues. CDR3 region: CASSPRGLGALLTDTQYF. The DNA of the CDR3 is TGTGCCAGCAGCCCCCGCGGGTTGGGGGCCTTACTCACAGATACGCAGTATTTT.

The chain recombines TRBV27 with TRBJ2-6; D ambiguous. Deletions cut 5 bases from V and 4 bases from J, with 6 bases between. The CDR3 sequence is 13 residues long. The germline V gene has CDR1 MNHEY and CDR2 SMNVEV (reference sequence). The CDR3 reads CASSPGGANVLTF. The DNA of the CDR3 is TGTGCCAGCAGTCCCGGCGGGGCCAACGTCCTGACTTTC.

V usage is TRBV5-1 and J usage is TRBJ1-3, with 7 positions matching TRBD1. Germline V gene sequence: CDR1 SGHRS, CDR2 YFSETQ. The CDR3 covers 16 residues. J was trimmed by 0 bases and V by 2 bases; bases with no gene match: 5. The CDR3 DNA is TGCGCCAGCAGCTTAGAGGGGGCCACCTCTGGAAACACCATATATTTT. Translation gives CASSLEGATSGNTIYF.

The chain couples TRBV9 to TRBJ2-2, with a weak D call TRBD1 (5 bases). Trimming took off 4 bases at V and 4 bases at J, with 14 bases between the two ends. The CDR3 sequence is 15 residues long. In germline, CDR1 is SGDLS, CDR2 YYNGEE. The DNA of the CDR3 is TGTGCCAGCAGCTTATCAGGGTCCGTCACCGGGGAGCTGTTTTTT. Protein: CASSLSGSVTGELFF.

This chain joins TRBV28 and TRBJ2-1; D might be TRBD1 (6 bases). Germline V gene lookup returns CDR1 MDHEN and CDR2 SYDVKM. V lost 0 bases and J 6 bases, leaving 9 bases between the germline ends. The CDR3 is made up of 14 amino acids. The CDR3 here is CASSLWGAINEQFF. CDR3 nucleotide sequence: TGTGCCAGCAGTTTATGGGGGGCGATCAATGAGCAGTTCTTC.

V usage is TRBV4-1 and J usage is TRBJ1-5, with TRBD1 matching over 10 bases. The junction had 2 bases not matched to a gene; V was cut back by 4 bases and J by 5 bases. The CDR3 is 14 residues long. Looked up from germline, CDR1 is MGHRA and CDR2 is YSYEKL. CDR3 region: CASSRDRGDQPQHF. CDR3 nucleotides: TGCGCCAGCAGCCGGGACAGGGGAGATCAGCCCCAGCATTTT.